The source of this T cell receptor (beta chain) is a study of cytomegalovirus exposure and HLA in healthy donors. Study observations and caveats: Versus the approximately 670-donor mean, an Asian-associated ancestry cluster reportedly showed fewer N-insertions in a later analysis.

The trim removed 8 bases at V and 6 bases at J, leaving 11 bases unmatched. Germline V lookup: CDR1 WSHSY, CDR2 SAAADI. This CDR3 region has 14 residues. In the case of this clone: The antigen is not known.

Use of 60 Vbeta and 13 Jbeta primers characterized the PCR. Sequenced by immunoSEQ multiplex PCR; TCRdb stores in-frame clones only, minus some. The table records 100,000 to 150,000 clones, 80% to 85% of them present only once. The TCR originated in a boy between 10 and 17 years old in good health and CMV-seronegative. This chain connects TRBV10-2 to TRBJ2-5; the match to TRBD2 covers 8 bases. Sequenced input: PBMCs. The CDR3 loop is CASAPTSGMQTQYF. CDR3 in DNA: TGCGCCAGCGCCCCTACTAGCGGAATGCAGACCCAGTACTTC.